This TCR beta chain came from a study of T cell clonality in common variable immunodeficiency. Findings and limits, study-wide: CVID subjects had higher TCRbeta clonality than healthy controls, most marked in about a third. In common variable immunodeficiency, TCR beta chains reportedly carried fewer deletions and N-nucleotide insertions.

The CDR3 contains 14 residues. Germline CDR1 reads MNHNS; CDR2 reads SASEGT. V was pared by 1 base and J by 4 bases, with 0 bases of the junction left unmatched. Libraries were prepared by immunoSEQ multiplex PCR; TCRdb keeps only in-frame clonotypes and omits some of them. The sample contains over 35,000 clones, none of them singletons. This clone appeared many times. Its antigen is still unknown. The read ends 3 residues early relative to the CDR3; the germline J gene fills the gap. Patients and controls were mostly of Caucasian heritage. Heparinized whole blood, roughly 4.5 to 9 ml, came from each donor.

This chain connects TRBV6-1 to TRBJ2-7; 11 bases agree with TRBD1. Sequencing used peripheral blood mononuclear cells. The sequence was obtained from a person aged 18 to 75 in good health. CDR3 in amino acids: CASSEGDRGYEQYF. CDR3 bases read: TGTGCCAGCAGTGAAGGGGACAGGGGGTACGAG.